This TCR beta chain was profiled in a study of shared clonotypes between healthy human individuals. Clones were sequenced by immunoSEQ multiplex PCR, and TCRdb holds only the in-frame ones, with some missing. The sample yields around 2,000,000 clones, approximately 95% seen once. The clonotype was recovered from a man between 18 and 35 years old in good health. The sequenced material came from naive CD4+ T cells sorted from blood. Subset meaning: CD45RA+ positively selected.

The CDR3 here is CASSMAAVSSGNTIYF. CDR3 coding DNA: TGTGCCAGTAGTATGGCGGCAGTCAGCTCTGGAAACACCATATATTTT. The genes are TRBV19 and TRBJ1-3; D not resolved. With 3 bases removed from V and 0 bases from J, the gap between germline ends came to 12 bases. CDR3 length: 16 amino acids. Germline V lookup: CDR1 LNHDA, CDR2 SQIVND (reference sequence).